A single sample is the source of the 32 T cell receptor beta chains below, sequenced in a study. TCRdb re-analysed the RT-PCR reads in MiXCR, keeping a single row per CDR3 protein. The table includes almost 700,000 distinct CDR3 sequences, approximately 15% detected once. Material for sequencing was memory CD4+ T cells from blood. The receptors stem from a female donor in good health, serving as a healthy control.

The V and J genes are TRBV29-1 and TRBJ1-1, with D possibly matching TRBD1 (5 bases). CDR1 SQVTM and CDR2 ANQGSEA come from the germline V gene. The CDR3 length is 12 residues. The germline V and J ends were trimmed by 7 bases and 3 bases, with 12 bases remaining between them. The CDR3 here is CSAAGGDTEAFF. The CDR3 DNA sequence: TGCAGCGCCGCCGGGGGGGACACTGAAGCTTTCTTT.

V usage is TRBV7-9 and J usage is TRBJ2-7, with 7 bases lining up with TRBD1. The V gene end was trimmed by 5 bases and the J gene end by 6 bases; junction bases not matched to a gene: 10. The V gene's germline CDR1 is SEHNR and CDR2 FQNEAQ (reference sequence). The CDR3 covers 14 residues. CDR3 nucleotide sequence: TGTGCCAGCAGCCCCCAGACAGGGATCGTCGAGCAGTACTTC. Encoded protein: CASSPQTGIVEQYF.

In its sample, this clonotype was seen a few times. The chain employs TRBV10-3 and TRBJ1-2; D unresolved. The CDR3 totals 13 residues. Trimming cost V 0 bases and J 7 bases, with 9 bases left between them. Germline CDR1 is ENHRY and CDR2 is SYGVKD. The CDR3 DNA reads TGTGCCATCAGTGAGTCATTTATCTCTGGCTACACCTTC. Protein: CAISESFISGYTF.

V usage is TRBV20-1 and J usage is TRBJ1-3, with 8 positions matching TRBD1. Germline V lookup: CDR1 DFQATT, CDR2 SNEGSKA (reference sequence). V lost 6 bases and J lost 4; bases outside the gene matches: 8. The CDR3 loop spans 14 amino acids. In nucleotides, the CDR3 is TGCAGTGCAGATCAGGGGGCTTCGGGAAACACCATATATTTT. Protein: CSADQGASGNTIYF.

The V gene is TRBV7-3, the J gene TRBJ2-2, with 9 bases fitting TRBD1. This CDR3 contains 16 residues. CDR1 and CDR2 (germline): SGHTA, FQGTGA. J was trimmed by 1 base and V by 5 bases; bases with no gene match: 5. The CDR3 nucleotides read TGTGCCAGCAGCAGATGGGGACAGGGGAACACCGGGGAGCTGTTTTTT. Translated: CASSRWGQGNTGELFF.

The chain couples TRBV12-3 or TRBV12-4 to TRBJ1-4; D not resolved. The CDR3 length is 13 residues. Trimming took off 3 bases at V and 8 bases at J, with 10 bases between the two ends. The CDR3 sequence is CASSLGSEEKLFF. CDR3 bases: TGTGCCAGCAGTTTGGGGTCGGAGGAAAAACTGTTTTTT.

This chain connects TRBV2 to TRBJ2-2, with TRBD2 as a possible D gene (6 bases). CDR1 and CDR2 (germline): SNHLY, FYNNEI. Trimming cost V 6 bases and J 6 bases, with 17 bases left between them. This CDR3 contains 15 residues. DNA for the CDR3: TGTGCCAGCAGATTTGCGAGTACTAGCCCCGGGGAGCTGTTTTTT. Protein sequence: CASRFASTSPGELFF.

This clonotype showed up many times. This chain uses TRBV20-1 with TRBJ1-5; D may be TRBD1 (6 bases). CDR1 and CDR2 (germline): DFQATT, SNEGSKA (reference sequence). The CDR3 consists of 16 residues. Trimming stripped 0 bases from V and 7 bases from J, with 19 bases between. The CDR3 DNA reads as TGCAGTGCTAGAGAGATGACAGGTATAGGAGGGCAGCCCCAGCATTTT. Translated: CSAREMTGIGGQPQHF.

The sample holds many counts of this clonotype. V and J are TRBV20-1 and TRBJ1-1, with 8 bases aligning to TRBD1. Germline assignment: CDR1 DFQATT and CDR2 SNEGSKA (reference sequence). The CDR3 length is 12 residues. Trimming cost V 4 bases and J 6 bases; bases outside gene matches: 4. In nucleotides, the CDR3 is TGCAGTGCTAATCGACAGGGGTCTGAAGCTTTCTTT. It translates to CSANRQGSEAFF.

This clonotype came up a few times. CDR3 residues: CASSALGSGGDYNEQFF. The CDR3 bases are TGTGCCAGCAGCGCGCTTGGGAGCGGAGGGGACTACAATGAGCAGTTCTTC. The V gene is TRBV7-9, the J gene TRBJ2-1, with TRBD2 as a possible D gene (6 bases). V was clipped by 5 bases and J by 3 bases, with 20 bases between them. The CDR3 extends over 17 amino acids. Germline CDR1 SEHNR, CDR2 FQNEAQ (reference sequence).

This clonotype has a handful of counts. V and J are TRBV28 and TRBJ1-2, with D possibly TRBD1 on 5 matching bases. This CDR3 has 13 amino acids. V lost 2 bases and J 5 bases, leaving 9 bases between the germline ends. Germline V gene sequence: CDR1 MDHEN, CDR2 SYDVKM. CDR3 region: CASSLPGPYGYTF. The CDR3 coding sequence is TGTGCCAGCAGTTTACCGGGACCTTATGGCTACACCTTC.

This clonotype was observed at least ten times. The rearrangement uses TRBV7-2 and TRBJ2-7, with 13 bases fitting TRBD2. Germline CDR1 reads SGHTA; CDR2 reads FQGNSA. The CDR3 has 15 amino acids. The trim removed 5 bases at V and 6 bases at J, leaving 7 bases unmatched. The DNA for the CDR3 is TGTGCCAGCAGCCCGAGGACTAGCGGGAGCGGCGAGCAGTACTTC. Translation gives CASSPRTSGSGEQYF.

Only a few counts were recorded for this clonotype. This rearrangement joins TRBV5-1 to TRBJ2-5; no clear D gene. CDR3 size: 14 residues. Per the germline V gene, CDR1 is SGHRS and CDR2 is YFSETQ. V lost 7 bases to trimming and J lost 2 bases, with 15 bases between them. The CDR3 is CASAPLGLQETQYF. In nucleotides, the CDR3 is TGCGCCAGCGCACCCCTCGGGTTACAAGAGACCCAGTACTTC. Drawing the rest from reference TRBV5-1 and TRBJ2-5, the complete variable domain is KAGVTQTPRYLIKTRGQQVTLSCSPISGHRSVSWYQQTPGQGLQFLFEYFSETQRNKGNFPGRFSGRQFSNSRSEMNVSTLELGDSALYLCASAPLGLQETQYFGPGTRLLVL.

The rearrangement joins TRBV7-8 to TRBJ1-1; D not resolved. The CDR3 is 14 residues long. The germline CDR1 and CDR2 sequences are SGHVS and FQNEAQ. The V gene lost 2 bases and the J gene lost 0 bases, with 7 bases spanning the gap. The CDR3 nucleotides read TGTGCCAGCAGCTTAAGGTTCATGAACACTGAAGCTTTCTTT. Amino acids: CASSLRFMNTEAFF.

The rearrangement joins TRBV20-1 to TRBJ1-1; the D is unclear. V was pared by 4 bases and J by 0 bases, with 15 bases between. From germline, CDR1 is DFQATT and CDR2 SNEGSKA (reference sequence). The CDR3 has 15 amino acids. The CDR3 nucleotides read TGCAGTGCTACCCCACGGACGAGGGTGAACACTGAAGCTTTCTTT. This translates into CSATPRTRVNTEAFF.

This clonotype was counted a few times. CDR3 region: CASSVDQGNEDTQYF. Here the CDR3 DNA reads TGTGCCAGCAGCGTAGATCAGGGGAACGAAGATACGCAGTATTTT. This chain joins TRBV9 and TRBJ2-3; possibly TRBD1 for D (6 bases). Germline lookup yields CDR1 SGDLS and CDR2 YYNGEE. Trimming took 0 bases from V and 5 from J, leaving 13 bases between them. The CDR3 is made up of 15 amino acids.

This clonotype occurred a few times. In nucleotides, the CDR3 is TGTGCCAGCAGCTTAACTCCCTCCGCAGGCAGGTATTTT. Translated: CASSLTPSAGRYF. The V call is TRBV7-3, the J call TRBJ2-3, with D unresolved. The V gene lost 0 bases and the J gene lost 14 bases, with 15 bases spanning the gap. Germline assignment: CDR1 SGHTA and CDR2 FQGTGA. This CDR3 has 13 amino acids. Looking up the rest from reference TRBV7-3 and TRBJ2-3 gives the full variable domain: GAGVSQTPSNKVTEKGKYVELRCDPISGHTALYWYRQSLGQGPEFLIYFQGTGAADDSGLPNDRFFAVRPEGSVSTLKIQRTERGDSAVYLCASSLTPSAGRYFGPGTRLTVL.

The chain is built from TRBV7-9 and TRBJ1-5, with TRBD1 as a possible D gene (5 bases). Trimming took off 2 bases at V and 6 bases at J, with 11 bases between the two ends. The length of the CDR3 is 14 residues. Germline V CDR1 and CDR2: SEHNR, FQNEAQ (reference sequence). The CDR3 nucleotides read TGTGCCAGCAGCTTAAGGGGTTCGCGTCAGCCCCAGCATTTT. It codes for CASSLRGSRQPQHF.

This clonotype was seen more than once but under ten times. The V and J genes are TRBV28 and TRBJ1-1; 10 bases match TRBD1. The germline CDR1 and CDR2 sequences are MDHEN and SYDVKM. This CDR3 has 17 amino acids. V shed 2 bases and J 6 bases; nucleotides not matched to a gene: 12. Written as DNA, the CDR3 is TGTGCCAGCAGTTTAGGCGACAGGGGGCCCCGGGGCGCTGAAGCTTTCTTT. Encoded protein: CASSLGDRGPRGAEAFF.

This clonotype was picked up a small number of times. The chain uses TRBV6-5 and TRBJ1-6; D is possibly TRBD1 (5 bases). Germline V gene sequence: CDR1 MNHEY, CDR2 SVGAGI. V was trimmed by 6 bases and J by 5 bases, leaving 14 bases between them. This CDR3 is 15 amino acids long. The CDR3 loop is CASSLRRDNNSPLHF. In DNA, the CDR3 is TGTGCCAGCAGCCTTCGCAGGGATAATAATTCACCCCTCCACTTT.

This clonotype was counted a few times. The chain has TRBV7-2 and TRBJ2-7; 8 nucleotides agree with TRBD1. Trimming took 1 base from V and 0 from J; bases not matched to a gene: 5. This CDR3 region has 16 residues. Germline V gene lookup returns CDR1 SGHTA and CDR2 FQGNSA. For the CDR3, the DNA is TGTGCCAGCAGCTTAGGGTCAGGGGGCTACTCCTACGAGCAGTACTTC. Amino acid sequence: CASSLGSGGYSYEQYF. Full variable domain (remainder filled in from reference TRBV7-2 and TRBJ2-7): GAGVSQSPSNKVTEKGKDVELRCDPISGHTALYWYRQSLGQGLEFLIYFQGNSAPDKSGLPSDRFSAERTGGSVSTLTIQRTQQEDSAVYLCASSLGSGGYSYEQYFGPGTRLTVT.

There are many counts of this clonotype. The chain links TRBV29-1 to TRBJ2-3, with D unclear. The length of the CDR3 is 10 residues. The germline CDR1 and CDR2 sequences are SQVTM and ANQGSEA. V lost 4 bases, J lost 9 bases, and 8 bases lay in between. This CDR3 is CSVARNTQYF. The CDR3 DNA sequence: TGCAGCGTTGCCAGAAACACGCAGTATTTT.

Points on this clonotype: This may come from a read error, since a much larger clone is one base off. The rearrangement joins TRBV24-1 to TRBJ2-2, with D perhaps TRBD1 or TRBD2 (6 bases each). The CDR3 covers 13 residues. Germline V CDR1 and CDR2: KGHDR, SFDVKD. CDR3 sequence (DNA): TGTGCCACCACCAGGGGCGCCGGCGGGGAGCCGTTTTTT. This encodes CATTRGAGGEPFF.

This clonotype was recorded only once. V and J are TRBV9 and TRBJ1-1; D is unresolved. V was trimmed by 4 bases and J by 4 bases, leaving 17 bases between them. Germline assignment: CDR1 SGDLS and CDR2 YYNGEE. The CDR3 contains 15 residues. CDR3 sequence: CASSNSPFASTEAFF. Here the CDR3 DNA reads TGTGCCAGCAGCAACTCCCCGTTTGCGAGCACTGAAGCTTTCTTT.

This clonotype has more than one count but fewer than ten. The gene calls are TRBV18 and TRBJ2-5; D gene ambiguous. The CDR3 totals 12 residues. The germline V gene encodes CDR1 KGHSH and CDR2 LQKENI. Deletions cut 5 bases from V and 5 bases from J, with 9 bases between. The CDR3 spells CASSSPAETQYF. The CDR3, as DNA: TGTGCCAGCTCATCCCCTGCGGAGACCCAGTACTTC.

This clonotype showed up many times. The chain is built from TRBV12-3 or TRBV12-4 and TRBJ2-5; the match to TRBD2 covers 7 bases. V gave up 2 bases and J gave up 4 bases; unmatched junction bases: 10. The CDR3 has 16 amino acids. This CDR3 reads CASSLLVGGPGETQYF. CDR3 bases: TGTGCCAGCAGTTTACTGGTGGGAGGGCCAGGAGAGACCCAGTACTTC.

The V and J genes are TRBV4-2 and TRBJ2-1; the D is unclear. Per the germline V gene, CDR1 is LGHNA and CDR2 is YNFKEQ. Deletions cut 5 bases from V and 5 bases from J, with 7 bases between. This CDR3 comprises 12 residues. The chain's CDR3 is CASSGPNNEQFF. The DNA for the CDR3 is TGTGCCAGCAGCGGGCCGAACAATGAGCAGTTCTTC.

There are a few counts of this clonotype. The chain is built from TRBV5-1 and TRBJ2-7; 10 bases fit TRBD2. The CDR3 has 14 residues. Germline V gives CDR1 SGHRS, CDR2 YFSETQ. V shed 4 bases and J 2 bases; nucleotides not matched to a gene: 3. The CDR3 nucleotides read TGCGCCAGCAGCACCGGGACTAGCGCCTACGAGCAGTACTTC. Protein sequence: CASSTGTSAYEQYF.

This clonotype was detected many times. This CDR3 is CASTLGQINEQFF. CDR3 DNA: TGTGCCAGCACCCTGGGACAGATCAATGAGCAGTTCTTC. This rearrangement joins TRBV5-4 to TRBJ2-1; 7 bases are shared with TRBD1. V lost 6 bases, J lost 6 bases, and 6 bases stayed unmatched. This CDR3 comprises 13 residues. Germline CDR1 and CDR2: SGHNT and YYREEE (reference sequence).

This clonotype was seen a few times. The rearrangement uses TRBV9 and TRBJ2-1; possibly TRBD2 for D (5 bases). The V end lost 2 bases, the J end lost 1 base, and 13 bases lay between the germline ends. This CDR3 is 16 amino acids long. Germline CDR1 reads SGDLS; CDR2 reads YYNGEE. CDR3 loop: CASSVMGAASYNEQFF. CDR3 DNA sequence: TGTGCCAGCAGCGTGATGGGAGCAGCTTCCTACAATGAGCAGTTCTTC.

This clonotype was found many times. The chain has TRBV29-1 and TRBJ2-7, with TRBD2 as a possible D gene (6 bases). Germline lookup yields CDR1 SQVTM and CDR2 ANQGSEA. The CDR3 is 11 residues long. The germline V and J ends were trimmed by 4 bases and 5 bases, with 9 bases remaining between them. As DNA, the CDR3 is TGCAGCGTTGGGGGACTTCACGAGCAGTACTTC. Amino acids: CSVGGLHEQYF.

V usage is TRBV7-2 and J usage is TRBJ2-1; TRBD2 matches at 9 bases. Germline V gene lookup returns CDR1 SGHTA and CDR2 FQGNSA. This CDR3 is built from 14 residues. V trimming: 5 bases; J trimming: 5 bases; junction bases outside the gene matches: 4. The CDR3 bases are TGTGCCAGCAGCCACGGGACTAGCAACAATGAGCAGTTCTTC. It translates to CASSHGTSNNEQFF.